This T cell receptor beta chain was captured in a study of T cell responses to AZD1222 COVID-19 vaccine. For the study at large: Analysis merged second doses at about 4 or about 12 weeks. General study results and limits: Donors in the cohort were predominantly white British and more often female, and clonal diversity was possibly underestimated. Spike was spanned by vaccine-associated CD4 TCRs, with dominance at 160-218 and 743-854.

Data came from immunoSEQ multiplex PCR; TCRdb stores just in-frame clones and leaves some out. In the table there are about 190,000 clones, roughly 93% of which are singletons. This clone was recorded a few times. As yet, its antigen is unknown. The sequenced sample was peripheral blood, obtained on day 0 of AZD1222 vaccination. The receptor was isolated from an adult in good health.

In DNA, the CDR3 is TGCGCCAGCAGCCCGGGGGGTATTGGCAGGGGTCCTCTCACAGATACGCAGTATTTT. Protein: CASSPGGIGRGPLTDTQYF. The V gene is TRBV5-1, the J gene TRBJ2-3; possible D gene TRBD2, 7 bases. In germline, CDR1 is SGHRS, CDR2 YFSETQ. The CDR3 is 19 amino acids. V lost 4 bases and J lost 2, with 26 bases in between. Full variable domain (missing parts from reference TRBV5-1 and TRBJ2-3): KAGVTQTPRYLIKTRGQQVTLSCSPISGHRSVSWYQQTPGQGLQFLFEYFSETQRNKGNFPGRFSGRQFSNSRSEMNVSTLELGDSALYLCASSPGGIGRGPLTDTQYFGPGTRLTVL.